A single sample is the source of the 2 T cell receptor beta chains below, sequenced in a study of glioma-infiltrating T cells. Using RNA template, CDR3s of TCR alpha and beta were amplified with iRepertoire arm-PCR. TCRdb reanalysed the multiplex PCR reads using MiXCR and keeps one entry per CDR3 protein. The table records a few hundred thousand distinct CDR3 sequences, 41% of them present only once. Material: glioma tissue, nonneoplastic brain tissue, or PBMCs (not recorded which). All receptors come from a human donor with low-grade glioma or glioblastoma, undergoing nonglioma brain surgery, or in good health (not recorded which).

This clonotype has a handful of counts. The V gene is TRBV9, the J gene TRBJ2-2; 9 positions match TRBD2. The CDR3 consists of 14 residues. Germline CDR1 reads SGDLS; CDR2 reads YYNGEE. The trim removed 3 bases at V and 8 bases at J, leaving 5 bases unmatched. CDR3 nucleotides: TGTGCCAGCAGCGCGTTAGCGGGAGAAGGGGAGCTGTTTTTT. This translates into CASSALAGEGELFF.

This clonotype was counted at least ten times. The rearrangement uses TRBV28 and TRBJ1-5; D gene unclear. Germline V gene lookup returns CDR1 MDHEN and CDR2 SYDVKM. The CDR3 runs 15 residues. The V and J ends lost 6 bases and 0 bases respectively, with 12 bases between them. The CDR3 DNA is TGTGCCAGCAGCCTAGAAGGACTTAGCAATCAGCCCCAGCATTTT. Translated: CASSLEGLSNQPQHF.